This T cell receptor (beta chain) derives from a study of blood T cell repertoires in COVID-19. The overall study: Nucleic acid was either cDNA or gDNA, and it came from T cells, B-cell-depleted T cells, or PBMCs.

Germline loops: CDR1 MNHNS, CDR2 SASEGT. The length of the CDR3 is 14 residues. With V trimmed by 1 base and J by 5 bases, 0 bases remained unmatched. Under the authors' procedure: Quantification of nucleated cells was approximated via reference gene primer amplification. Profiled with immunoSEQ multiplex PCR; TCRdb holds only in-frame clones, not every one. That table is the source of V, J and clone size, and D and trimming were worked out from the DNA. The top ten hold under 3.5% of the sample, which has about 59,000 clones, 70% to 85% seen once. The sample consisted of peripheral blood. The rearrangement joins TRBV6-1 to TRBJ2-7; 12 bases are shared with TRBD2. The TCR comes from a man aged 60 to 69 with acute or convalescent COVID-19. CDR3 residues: CASSEGLAGDEQYF. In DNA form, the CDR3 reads TGTGCCAGCAGTGAAGGACTAGCGGGGGACGAGCAGTACTTC.